Presented here are 21 T cell receptor beta chains from one specimen sequenced in a study of T cell responses to AZD1222 COVID-19 vaccine. The assay was immunoSEQ multiplex PCR, and TCRdb's table has in-frame clones only and misses some. This sample yields some 78,000 clones, of which approximately 83% are seen a single time; approximately 1.4% belongs to the top ten. The material was peripheral blood, obtained 28 days after the second AZD1222 dose. The origin of the receptors is an adult who received the AZD1222 COVID-19 vaccine.

The count of this clone is one. The chain links TRBV2 to TRBJ2-2; 13 nucleotides match TRBD2. The CDR3 is 15 amino acids. V was pared by 7 bases and J by 6 bases, with 5 bases of the junction left unmatched. CDR1 is SNHLY, CDR2 FYNNEI, per germline. As DNA, the CDR3 is TGTGCCAGCAATGGACTAGCGGGAGACGCCGGGGAGCTGTTTTTT. As protein: CASNGLAGDAGELFF.

The chain is built from TRBV6-6 and TRBJ1-1; 9 bases line up with TRBD1. The V gene end was trimmed by 0 bases and the J gene end by 1 base; junction bases not matched to a gene: 0. Germline assignment: CDR1 MNHNY and CDR2 SVGAGI (reference sequence). The CDR3 totals 15 residues. The CDR3 is CASSYSGQGNTEAFF. In DNA form, the CDR3 reads TGTGCCAGCAGTTACTCGGGACAGGGGAACACTGAAGCTTTCTTT.

The chain links TRBV3-1 (or the pseudogene TRBV3-2) to TRBJ1-2, with 7 bases lining up with TRBD1. J lost 4 bases, V lost 1 base, and 15 bases had no gene match. CDR1 is LGHDT and CDR2 is YNNKEL in the germline V gene (reference sequence). The CDR3 length is 18 residues. CDR3 DNA sequence: TGTGCCAGCAGCCAAGTCGGTACAGGGGTCTTCTGGGGCTATGGCTACACCTTC. Translated, it gives CASSQVGTGVFWGYGYTF.

The gene calls are TRBV19 and TRBJ1-4; D may be TRBD1 (6 bases). Germline assignment: CDR1 LNHDA and CDR2 SQIVND (reference sequence). Trimming left V 5 bases short and J 5 bases short, with 12 bases between. The CDR3 is made up of 14 amino acids. The CDR3: CASSLGTSNEKLFF. CDR3 DNA sequence: TGTGCCAGTAGTTTGGGGACAAGCAATGAAAAACTGTTTTTT.

The V and J genes are TRBV7-8 and TRBJ2-7, with 8 bases identical to TRBD2. The germline CDR1 and CDR2 sequences are SGHVS and FQNEAQ. The ends lost 2 bases at V and 0 bases at J; junction bases unmatched: 9. The CDR3 has 17 amino acids. CDR3 protein: CASSLSAGGSSSYEQYF. The CDR3 coding sequence is TGTGCCAGCAGCTTAAGTGCGGGGGGCTCGAGCTCCTACGAGCAGTACTTC.

This chain connects TRBV7-2 to TRBJ1-6, with unresolved D. V lost 2 bases and J 8 bases, leaving 7 bases between the germline ends. From germline, CDR1 is SGHTA and CDR2 FQGNSA. This CDR3 is built from 13 residues. The CDR3 DNA reads TGTGCCAGCAGCTTAATCCGGGATTCACCCCTCCACTTT. Translating gives CASSLIRDSPLHF.

A word on this clone: An end of the junction does not agree with germline; a read error may underlie this. The gene calls are TRBV6-5 and TRBJ2-7, with a weak D call TRBD2 (5 bases). The CDR3 runs to 13 residues. The V gene's germline CDR1 is MNHEY and CDR2 SVGAGI. The CDR3 DNA is TGTGCCAGCTCGGACTGGAGCTCCTACGAGCAGTACTTT. This gives the protein CASSDWSSYEQYF.

The J gene is TRBJ1-1, the V gene TRBV6-5, with 9 bases identical to TRBD1. V trimming: 5 bases; J trimming: 0 bases; junction bases outside the gene matches: 4. The CDR3 spans 15 residues. The germline V gene encodes CDR1 MNHEY and CDR2 SVGAGI. CDR3: CASSRTGELNTEAFF. CDR3 sequence (DNA): TGTGCCAGCAGTCGGACAGGGGAATTGAACACTGAAGCTTTCTTT.

V gene TRBV3-1 (or the pseudogene TRBV3-2) combines with J gene TRBJ2-3; TRBD1 is a possible D gene (5 bases). V lost 1 base to trimming and J lost 8 bases, with 16 bases between them. Germline V gene lookup returns CDR1 LGHDT and CDR2 YNNKEL (reference sequence). This CDR3 has 15 amino acids. This CDR3 reads CASSQGGRVGFTQYF. CDR3 nucleotides: TGTGCCAGCAGCCAAGGCGGCAGGGTAGGGTTTACGCAGTATTTT.

The gene calls are TRBV5-1 and TRBJ2-7; tentatively, D is TRBD1 (5 bases). The CDR3 length is 15 residues. With 5 bases removed from V and 0 bases from J, the gap between germline ends came to 15 bases. The germline V gene has CDR1 SGHRS and CDR2 YFSETQ. The CDR3 DNA reads as TGCGCCAGCAGATTGACAGTAATGAGCTCCTACGAGCAGTACTTC. Translating it yields CASRLTVMSSYEQYF.

This rearrangement joins TRBV19 to TRBJ1-2, with D maybe TRBD1 (6 bases). V shed 11 bases and J shed 3 bases, with 25 bases lying between them. The CDR3 has 16 amino acids. Germline-derived CDR1 and CDR2 are LNHDA and SQIVND (reference sequence). The CDR3 loop is CASLSEGGRWDYGYTF. The CDR3 coding sequence is TGTGCCTCCCTCTCAGAGGGGGGGAGATGGGACTATGGCTACACCTTC.

This clone was counted a single time. J is TRBJ1-2 and V is TRBV15; 8 bases map to TRBD1. CDR1 and CDR2 from the germline V gene are LNHNV and YYDKDF (reference sequence). V gave up 7 bases and J gave up 8 bases; unmatched junction bases: 6. The CDR3 is made up of 12 amino acids. Here the CDR3 DNA reads TGTGCCACCAACTCCGGGACAGGCGGCTACACCTTC. It codes for CATNSGTGGYTF.

This rearrangement joins TRBV3-1 (or the pseudogene TRBV3-2) to TRBJ2-7; D might be TRBD1 (6 bases). Looked up from germline, CDR1 is LGHDT and CDR2 is YNNKEL (reference sequence). The length of the CDR3 is 15 residues. The V and J ends lost 4 bases and 2 bases respectively, with 15 bases between them. CDR3 nucleotide sequence: TGTGCCAGCAGCCCCTCGTCCGGGACAACCTACGAGCAGTACTTC. Translating it yields CASSPSSGTTYEQYF.

The CDR3 loop reads CASSEETGGSSPLHF. Written as DNA, the CDR3 is TGTGCCAGCAGCGAGGAGACAGGGGGAAGCTCACCCCTCCACTTT. V usage is TRBV9 and J usage is TRBJ1-6, with 9 bases that match TRBD1. V trimming: 3 bases; J trimming: 10 bases; junction bases outside the gene matches: 8. Per germline, CDR1 SGDLS and CDR2 YYNGEE. This CDR3 comprises 15 residues.

This clone was seen only a few times. The CDR3 loop is CASSLGTVTYEQYF. The CDR3, as DNA: TGTGCCAGCAGCTTGGGGACCGTGACCTACGAGCAGTACTTC. The V gene is TRBV7-9, the J gene TRBJ2-7; D may match TRBD1 or TRBD2 (5 bases each). V lost 3 bases to trimming and J lost 2 bases, with 11 bases between them. Per germline, CDR1 SEHNR and CDR2 FQNEAQ (reference sequence). The CDR3 consists of 14 residues.

The V and J genes are TRBV18 and TRBJ2-7; 7 bases match TRBD2. This CDR3 contains 13 residues. The V gene's germline CDR1 is KGHSH and CDR2 LQKENI. The ends lost 3 bases at V and 3 bases at J; junction bases unmatched: 2. This CDR3 is CASSPGGSYEQYF. The CDR3, as DNA: TGTGCCAGCTCACCCGGCGGGAGCTACGAGCAGTACTTC. Using reference TRBV18 and TRBJ2-7 for the parts outside the CDR3, the full variable domain is NAGVMQNPRHLVRRRGQEARLRCSPMKGHSHVYWYRQLPEEGLKFMVYLQKENIIDESGMPKERFSAEFPKEGPSILRIQQVVRGDSAAYFCASSPGGSYEQYFGPGTRLTVT.

The count of this clone is one. This chain connects TRBV12-3 or TRBV12-4 to TRBJ2-7; no firm D call. The ends were cut back, 7 bases at V and 3 bases at J, with 13 bases in the middle. The CDR3 is made up of 13 amino acids. DNA of the CDR3: TGTGCCAGCACCGTAGACTCACTCTACGAGCAGTACTTC. It encodes CASTVDSLYEQYF.

This chain uses TRBV2 with TRBJ2-1; 7 positions agree with TRBD1. The V gene end was trimmed by 5 bases and the J gene end by 4 bases; junction bases not matched to a gene: 17. The CDR3 contains 18 residues. Germline CDR1 SNHLY, CDR2 FYNNEI. The CDR3 sequence is CASSNPDSGTERYNEQFF. The CDR3 nucleotides read TGTGCCAGCAGTAACCCGGACTCCGGGACAGAAAGATACAATGAGCAGTTCTTC.

In this sample, this clone turned up once. This chain joins TRBV27 and TRBJ2-1, with TRBD2 matching over 8 bases. Trimming removed 6 bases from V and 6 bases from J; junction bases left unmatched: 7. Germline assignment: CDR1 MNHEY and CDR2 SMNVEV (reference sequence). This CDR3 is 14 amino acids long. Here the CDR3 reads CASRETGGRNEQFF. The CDR3 nucleotides read TGTGCCAGCAGGGAGACGGGAGGGCGCAATGAGCAGTTCTTC.

This chain links TRBV25-1 with TRBJ1-1; D uncertain. CDR1 and CDR2 (germline): MGHDK, SYGVNS. Deletions cut 7 bases from V and 1 base from J, with 10 bases between. The CDR3 length is 13 residues. The CDR3 DNA is TGTGCCAGCACCATCTCAGGGAACACTGAAGCTTTCTTT. It is translated as CASTISGNTEAFF.

This chain joins TRBV27 and TRBJ2-1; D gene uncertain. V was shortened by 5 bases and J by 0 bases, with 8 bases between the two germline ends. The germline gives CDR1 MNHEY, CDR2 SMNVEV (reference sequence). The CDR3 runs 14 residues. CDR3 nucleotide sequence: TGTGCCAGCAGTCGTAGGCCCTCCTACAATGAGCAGTTCTTC. Amino acids: CASSRRPSYNEQFF.